The entry below describes one T cell receptor (beta chain). Its specificity is not known. The data stem from a study of cytomegalovirus exposure and HLA in healthy donors. Study overall: The early release's HLA-typed donors yielded roughly 85 million unique TCRs.

Overall study findings and caveats: Immune exposure data for these donors was limited to CMV serostatus. A later analysis, which compared TCR beta chains of equal frequency, found the HLA-associated ones more clonally expanded. Sequencing depth across donors, presence/absence analyses assumed, was roughly uniform.

Amplification used 60 Vbeta primers and 13 Jbeta primers. Clones were sequenced by immunoSEQ multiplex PCR, and TCRdb holds only the in-frame ones, with some missing. The sample consists of approximately 190,000 clones, roughly 86% of them appearing once. The sequenced material came from PBMCs. This TCR came from a man aged 40-50 years in good health and CMV-seropositive.

Written as DNA, the CDR3 is TGTGCCAGCAGTCCCCACCAGGGCGGCACCGGGGAGCTGTTTTTT. Its translation: CASSPHQGGTGELFF. V is TRBV28 and J is TRBJ2-2; a weak D match, TRBD1 (5 bases). The CDR3 consists of 15 residues. Trimming shortened V by 5 bases and J by 4 bases, and 14 bases separated the two germline ends. In germline, CDR1 is MDHEN, CDR2 SYDVKM.